The present TCR beta chain was sequenced within a study of T cell responses to AZD1222 COVID-19 vaccine. General observations from the study: White British ancestry dominated among donors, who included more females, and clonal diversity was possibly underestimated.

This clone occurred a few times. The antigen is not known. Here immunoSEQ multiplex PCR was the method, and the copy in TCRdb shows in-frame clones only, minus some. The repertoire holds some 140,000 clones, with roughly nine tenths as singletons. Germline CDR1 and CDR2: MDHEN and SYDVKM. There are 14 residues in the CDR3. J was trimmed by 3 bases and V by 8 bases; bases with no gene match: 9. This rearrangement joins TRBV28 to TRBJ2-7, with TRBD1 matching over 8 bases. The specimen comprised peripheral blood, sampled on day 0 of AZD1222 vaccination. This receptor was obtained from an adult in good health. The CDR3 here is CASVRQGTYYEQYF. CDR3 in DNA: TGTGCCAGCGTACGACAGGGGACTTACTACGAGCAGTACTTC.